Listed below are T cell receptor beta chains from one sample, sequenced in a study of control samples from healthy donors and cancer patients. Sequenced by immunoSEQ multiplex PCR; TCRdb stores in-frame clones only, minus some. The sample lists about 65,000 clones, about nine tenths occurring once. Material: PBMCs. These receptors all come from a woman between 45 and 60 years old with colorectal cancer. The CDR3 runs from the conserved cysteine through the conserved F or W. A D gene is named only where the DNA matches it firmly. The size field is filled for only some rows; it gives once, few, many or a size class.

V: TRBV11-2; D: TRBD1; length: 15; size: NA; J: TRBJ1-2; CDR3: CASSRNAGGTYGYTF; DNA: TGTGCCAGCAGCCGAAACGCAGGGGGTACATATGGCTACACCTTC
V: TRBV2; D: NA; length: 14; size: NA; J: TRBJ2-1; CDR3: CASSEAGVLGEQFF; DNA: TGTGCCAGCAGTGAAGCGGGAGTTCTCGGCGAGCAGTTCTTC
V: TRBV11-2; D: NA; length: 16; size: NA; J: TRBJ2-3; CDR3: CASSLEPYPRTDTQYF; DNA: TGTGCCAGCAGCTTAGAGCCCTACCCTCGCACAGATACGCAGTATTTT
V: TRBV9; D: NA; length: 17; size: NA; J: TRBJ1-1; CDR3: CASSVAGAGDLMTEAFF; DNA: TGTGCCAGCAGCGTAGCAGGGGCAGGGGACCTGATGACTGAAGCTTTCTTT
V: TRBV2; D: NA; length: 15; size: NA; J: TRBJ1-6; CDR3: CASSKGITLEGTLHF; DNA: TGTGCCAGCAGTAAGGGGATCACCCTCGAGGGGACCCTCCACTTT
V: TRBV6-5; D: NA; length: 12; size: NA; J: TRBJ1-2; CDR3: CASSHRDNGYTF; DNA: TGTGCCAGCAGTCACAGGGACAACGGCTACACCTTC
V: TRBV3-1/TRBV3-2; D: NA; length: 13; size: NA; J: TRBJ2-7; CDR3: CASTGGEPYEQYF; DNA: TGTGCCAGCACTGGCGGGGAGCCCTACGAGCAGTACTTC
V: TRBV7-8; D: TRBD2; length: 16; size: NA; J: TRBJ2-5; CDR3: CASSLINGGVQETQYF; DNA: TGTGCCAGCAGCTTGATAAACGGGGGGGTACAAGAGACCCAGTACTTC
V: TRBV19; D: TRBD1; length: 15; size: medium-sized; J: TRBJ1-1; CDR3: CASSNGQGWGTEAFF; DNA: TGTGCCAGTAGTAATGGACAGGGATGGGGGACTGAAGCTTTCTTT
V: TRBV19; D: NA; length: 16; size: once; J: TRBJ2-6; CDR3: CASVGGPNSGANVLTF; DNA: TGTGCCAGCGTAGGGGGACCGAACTCTGGGGCCAACGTCCTGACTTTC
V: TRBV19; D: NA; length: 13; size: NA; J: TRBJ1-2; CDR3: CASSIGQGGGYTF; DNA: TGTGCCAGTAGTATCGGGCAGGGTGGCGGCTACACCTTC
V: TRBV6-1; D: NA; length: 13; size: NA; J: TRBJ2-7; CDR3: CASSETGLYEQYF; DNA: TGTGCCAGCAGTGAAACGGGGTTATACGAGCAGTACTTC
V: TRBV6-6; D: TRBD1; length: 16; size: NA; J: TRBJ1-1; CDR3: CAIPARGTGGLSEAFF; DNA: TGTGCCATTCCCGCTAGGGGGACAGGGGGCCTGTCTGAAGCTTTCTTT
V: TRBV9; D: NA; length: 15; size: NA; J: TRBJ1-1; CDR3: CASSVELGMNTEAFF; DNA: TGTGCCAGCAGCGTAGAATTGGGCATGAACACTGAAGCTTTCTTT
V: TRBV19; D: NA; length: 15; size: NA; J: TRBJ2-7; CDR3: CASSIKTGDSYEQYF; DNA: TGTGCCAGTAGTATCAAGACAGGTGACTCCTACGAGCAGTACTTC
V: TRBV5-4; D: TRBD2; length: 15; size: NA; J: TRBJ2-5; CDR3: CASTLAPGGQETQYF; DNA: TGTGCCAGCACCCTCGCCCCGGGGGGTCAAGAGACCCAGTACTTC
V: TRBV5-1; D: TRBD1; length: 14; size: NA; J: TRBJ1-1; CDR3: CASSTGQGAAEAFF; DNA: TGCGCCAGCAGCACGGGACAGGGGGCTGCTGAAGCTTTCTTT
V: TRBV4-1; D: TRBD2; length: 18; size: NA; J: TRBJ2-7; CDR3: CASSPLGLGVQTTYEQYF; DNA: TGCGCCAGCAGCCCGTTGGGACTAGGGGTGCAGACCACCTACGAGCAGTACTTC
V: TRBV27; D: NA; length: 14; size: NA; J: TRBJ2-1; CDR3: CASSFSYGLFGQFF; DNA: TGTGCCAGCAGTTTTAGTTACGGTCTTTTTGGGCAGTTCTTC
V: TRBV7-3; D: NA; length: 13; size: once; J: TRBJ2-1; CDR3: CASSLTSLNEQFF; DNA: TGTGCCAGCAGCTTAACATCCCTCAATGAGCAGTTCTTC
V: TRBV11-2; D: NA; length: 13; size: NA; J: TRBJ2-7; CDR3: CASSSDWGYEQYF; DNA: TGTGCCAGCAGTTCTGATTGGGGTTACGAGCAGTACTTC
V: TRBV6-1; D: NA; length: 15; size: few; J: TRBJ1-4; CDR3: CASSESQGNNEKLFF; DNA: TGTGCCAGCAGTGAGTCACAGGGAAATAATGAAAAACTGTTTTTT
V: TRBV18; D: NA; length: 15; size: NA; J: TRBJ1-6; CDR3: CASSPPLQGSSPLHF; DNA: TGTGCCAGCTCACCACCCCTACAGGGCAGTTCACCCCTCCACTTT
V: TRBV5-8; D: NA; length: 13; size: NA; J: TRBJ1-2; CDR3: CASSLNGLYGYTF; DNA: TGTGCCAGCAGCTTGAACGGCCTCTATGGCTACACCTTC
V: TRBV2; D: NA; length: 13; size: NA; J: TRBJ2-5; CDR3: CASSNSVGETQYF; DNA: TGTGCCAGCAGCAATAGCGTCGGAGAGACCCAGTACTTC
V: TRBV18; D: NA; length: 14; size: NA; J: TRBJ2-3; CDR3: CASSPRTSTDTQYF; DNA: TGTGCCAGCTCACCAAGGACTAGCACAGATACGCAGTATTTT
V: TRBV5-1; D: TRBD2; length: 15; size: once; J: TRBJ2-7; CDR3: CASSLNPSGTYEQYF; DNA: TGCGCCAGCAGCTTAAATCCTAGCGGGACGTACGAGCAGTACTTC
V: TRBV2; D: NA; length: 16; size: NA; J: TRBJ2-6; CDR3: CASTEDRSSGANVLTF; DNA: TGTGCCAGCACAGAGGACAGAAGCTCTGGGGCCAACGTCCTGACTTTC
V: TRBV3-1/TRBV3-2; D: TRBD1; length: 16; size: once; J: TRBJ2-6; CDR3: CASSRGQAKGDNVLTF; DNA: TGTGCCAGCAGCCGAGGACAGGCTAAGGGGGACAACGTCCTGACTTTC
V: TRBV5-1; D: NA; length: 13; size: few; J: TRBJ1-3; CDR3: CASSLGQPNTIYF; DNA: TGCGCCAGCAGCTTGGGTCAGCCAAACACCATATATTTT
V: TRBV6-5; D: NA; length: 13; size: NA; J: TRBJ1-2; CDR3: CASTNEKGYGYTF; DNA: TGTGCCAGCACCAATGAAAAGGGCTATGGCTACACCTTC
V: TRBV11-1; D: NA; length: 13; size: few; J: TRBJ1-2; CDR3: CASSPGRNYGYTF; DNA: TGTGCCAGCAGCCCGGGCCGGAACTATGGCTACACCTTC
V: TRBV3-1/TRBV3-2; D: NA; length: 15; size: NA; J: TRBJ1-5; CDR3: CASSQGPQVNQPQHF; DNA: TGTGCCAGCAGCCAAGGCCCACAGGTCAATCAGCCCCAGCATTTT
V: TRBV5-1; D: TRBD2; length: 15; size: NA; J: TRBJ2-3; CDR3: CASSPIGGASDTQYF; DNA: TGCGCCAGCAGCCCAATCGGGGGGGCCTCGGATACGCAGTATTTT
V: TRBV29-1; D: NA; length: 13; size: NA; J: TRBJ2-7; CDR3: CSATGLPSHEQYF; DNA: TGCAGCGCAACGGGTCTCCCCAGCCACGAGCAGTACTTC
V: TRBV3-1/TRBV3-2; D: NA; length: 16; size: few; J: TRBJ2-1; CDR3: CASSQDNGGIYNEQFF; DNA: TGTGCCAGCAGCCAAGATAACGGGGGCATTTACAATGAGCAGTTCTTC